A single sample gave rise to the 5 T cell receptor beta chains below, sequenced in a study of response to subunit inactivated influenza vaccine. Each CDR3 protein gets one entry after TCRdb re-called the RT-PCR reads with MiXCR. This repertoire shows around 850,000 distinct CDR3 sequences, about a fifth found once; its top ten account for about a tenth. This specimen consisted of PBMCs from blood, obtained about 5 days after vaccination. All receptors derive from a man aged 50-60 years who received an inactivated influenza vaccine.

This clonotype was picked up many times. The chain is built from TRBV10-3 and TRBJ2-1, with 8 bases lining up with TRBD2. This CDR3 is built from 14 residues. V was pared by 8 bases and J by 6 bases, with 9 bases of the junction left unmatched. Germline CDR1 reads ENHRY; CDR2 reads SYGVKD. DNA of the CDR3: TGTGCCATCCGTAGCACACTAGCGGCCAATGAGCAGTTCTTC. Translated: CAIRSTLAANEQFF.

The chain uses TRBV6-5 and TRBJ1-1; 8 nucleotides match TRBD1. With V trimmed by 1 base and J by 4 bases, 2 bases remained unmatched. Per the germline V gene, CDR1 is MNHEY and CDR2 is SVGAGI. CDR3 length: 14 residues. CDR3 nucleotides: TGTGCCAGCAGTTACTACAGGGGGTCCACTGAAGCTTTCTTT. It codes for CASSYYRGSTEAFF.

The CDR3 protein is CASSWTPAGPHNEQFF. The CDR3 region has the DNA TGCGCCAGCAGCTGGACGCCCGCGGGACCCCACAATGAGCAGTTCTTC. The chain has TRBV5-1 and TRBJ2-1, with a possible D match to TRBD2 (6 bases). This CDR3 spans 16 amino acids. V shed 3 bases and J shed 5 bases, with 18 bases lying between them. CDR1 SGHRS and CDR2 YFSETQ come from the germline V gene. Full variable domain (rest looked up from reference TRBV5-1 and TRBJ2-1): KAGVTQTPRYLIKTRGQQVTLSCSPISGHRSVSWYQQTPGQGLQFLFEYFSETQRNKGNFPGRFSGRQFSNSRSEMNVSTLELGDSALYLCASSWTPAGPHNEQFFGPGTRLTVL.

In this sample, this clonotype turned up many times. This rearrangement joins TRBV29-1 to TRBJ2-1; D uncertain. In germline, CDR1 is SQVTM, CDR2 ANQGSEA. Deletions cut 5 bases from V and 2 bases from J, with 13 bases between. The CDR3 is made up of 14 amino acids. The DNA for the CDR3 is TGCAGCGTTCCCAGGCTCCTACCCTACAATGAGCAGTTCTTC. It translates to CSVPRLLPYNEQFF.

This clonotype was seen at least ten times. J is TRBJ2-3 and V is TRBV5-1, with a possible D match to TRBD2 (6 bases). Germline V gene sequence: CDR1 SGHRS, CDR2 YFSETQ. The V gene lost 0 bases and the J gene lost 5 bases, with 10 bases spanning the gap. The CDR3 contains 14 residues. CDR3 sequence reads: CASSLEGSGDTQYF. CDR3 DNA: TGCGCCAGCAGCTTGGAGGGTAGCGGAGATACGCAGTATTTT.